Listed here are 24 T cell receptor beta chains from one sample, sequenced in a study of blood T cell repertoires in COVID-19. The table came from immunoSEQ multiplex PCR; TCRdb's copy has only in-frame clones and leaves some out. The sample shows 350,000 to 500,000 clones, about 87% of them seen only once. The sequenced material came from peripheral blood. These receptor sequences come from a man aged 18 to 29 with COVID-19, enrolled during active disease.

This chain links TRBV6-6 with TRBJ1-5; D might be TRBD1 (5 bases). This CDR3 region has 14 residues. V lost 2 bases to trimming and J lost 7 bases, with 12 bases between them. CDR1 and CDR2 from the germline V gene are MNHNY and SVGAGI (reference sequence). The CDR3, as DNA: TGTGCCAGCAGTTACGGGGGAGGTCTCCAGCCCCAGCATTTT. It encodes CASSYGGGLQPQHF.

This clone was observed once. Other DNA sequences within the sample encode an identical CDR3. The chain's CDR3 is CASSIGRDYEQYF. In DNA, the CDR3 is TGTGCCAGTAGTATCGGCAGGGATTACGAGCAGTACTTC. The rearrangement joins TRBV19 to TRBJ2-7; TRBD1 is a possible D gene (5 bases). The CDR3 contains 13 residues. The germline V gene encodes CDR1 LNHDA and CDR2 SQIVND (reference sequence). Trimming removed 3 bases at V and 4 bases at J, with 10 bases between.

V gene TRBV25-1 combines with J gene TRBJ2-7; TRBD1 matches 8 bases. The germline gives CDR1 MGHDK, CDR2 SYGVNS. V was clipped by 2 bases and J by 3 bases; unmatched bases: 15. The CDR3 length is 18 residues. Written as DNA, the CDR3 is TGTGCCAGCAGTGAAGGAAAGGGACAGGCCAAAACTTTCTACGAGCAGTACTTC. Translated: CASSEGKGQAKTFYEQYF.

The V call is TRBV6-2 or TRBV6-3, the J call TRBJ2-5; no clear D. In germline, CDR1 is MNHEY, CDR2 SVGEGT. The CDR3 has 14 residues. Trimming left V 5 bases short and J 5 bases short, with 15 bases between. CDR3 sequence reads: CASSPPMYSETQYF. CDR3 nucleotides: TGTGCCAGCAGTCCCCCAATGTATAGCGAGACCCAGTACTTC.

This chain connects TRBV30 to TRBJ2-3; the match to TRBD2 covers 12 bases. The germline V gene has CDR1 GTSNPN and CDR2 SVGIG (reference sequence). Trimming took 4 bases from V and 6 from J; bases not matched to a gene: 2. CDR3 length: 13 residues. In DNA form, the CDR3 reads TGTGCCTGGACTAGCGGGAGGGGGGATACGCAGTATTTT. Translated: CAWTSGRGDTQYF.

The CDR3 DNA reads TGTGCCACCAGTGATTCCACCGGAGCCAATGAGCAGTTCTTC. Protein product: CATSDSTGANEQFF. The gene calls are TRBV24-1 and TRBJ2-1, with D hard to call. Deletions cut 2 bases from V and 6 bases from J, with 10 bases between. The CDR3 has 14 residues. The germline gives CDR1 KGHDR, CDR2 SFDVKD.

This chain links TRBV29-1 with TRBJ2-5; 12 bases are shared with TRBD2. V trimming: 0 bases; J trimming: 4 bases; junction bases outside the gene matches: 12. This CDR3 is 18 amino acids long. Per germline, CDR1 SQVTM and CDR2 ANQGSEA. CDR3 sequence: CSVEDVRIGLAGRETQYF. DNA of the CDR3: TGCAGCGTTGAAGATGTGCGTATTGGACTAGCGGGGCGAGAGACCCAGTACTTC.

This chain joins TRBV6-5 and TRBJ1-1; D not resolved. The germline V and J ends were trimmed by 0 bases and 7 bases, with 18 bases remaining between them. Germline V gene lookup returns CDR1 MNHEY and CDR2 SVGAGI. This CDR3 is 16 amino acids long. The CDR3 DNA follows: TGTGCCAGCAGTTACTCAAGGAGAGGAACATGGGTTGAAGCTTTCTTT. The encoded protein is CASSYSRRGTWVEAFF.

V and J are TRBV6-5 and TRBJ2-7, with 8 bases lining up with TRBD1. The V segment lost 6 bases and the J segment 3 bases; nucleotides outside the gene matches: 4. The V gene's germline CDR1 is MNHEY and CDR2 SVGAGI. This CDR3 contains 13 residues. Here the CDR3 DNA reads TGTGCCAGCAGGTCGACAGGGGTCTACGAGCAGTACTTC. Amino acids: CASRSTGVYEQYF.

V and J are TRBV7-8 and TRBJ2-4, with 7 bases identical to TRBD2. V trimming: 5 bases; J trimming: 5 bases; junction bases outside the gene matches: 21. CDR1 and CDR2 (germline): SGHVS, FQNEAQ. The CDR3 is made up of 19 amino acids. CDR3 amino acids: CASSLTSGTPGGSENIQYF. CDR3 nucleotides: TGTGCCAGCAGCCTCACGAGCGGGACCCCTGGAGGAAGTGAAAACATTCAGTACTTC. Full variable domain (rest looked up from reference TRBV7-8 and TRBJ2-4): GAGVSQSPRYKVAKRGQDVALRCDPISGHVSLFWYQQALGQGPEFLTYFQNEAQLDKSGLPSDRFFAERPEGSVSTLKIQRTQQEDSAVYLCASSLTSGTPGGSENIQYFGAGTRLSVL.

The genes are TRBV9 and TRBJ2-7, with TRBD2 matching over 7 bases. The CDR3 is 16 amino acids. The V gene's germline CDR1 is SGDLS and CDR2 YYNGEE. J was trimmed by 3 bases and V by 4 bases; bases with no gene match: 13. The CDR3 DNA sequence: TGTGCCAGCAGCACGGAAGTGACTAGCCTAATCTACGAGCAGTACTTC. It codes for CASSTEVTSLIYEQYF.

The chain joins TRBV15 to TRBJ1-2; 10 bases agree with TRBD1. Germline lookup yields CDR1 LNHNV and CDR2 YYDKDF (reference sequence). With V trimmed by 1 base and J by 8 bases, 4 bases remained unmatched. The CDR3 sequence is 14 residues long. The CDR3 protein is CATSRGQGAGGYTF. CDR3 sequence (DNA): TGTGCCACCAGCAGAGGACAGGGGGCCGGGGGCTACACCTTC.

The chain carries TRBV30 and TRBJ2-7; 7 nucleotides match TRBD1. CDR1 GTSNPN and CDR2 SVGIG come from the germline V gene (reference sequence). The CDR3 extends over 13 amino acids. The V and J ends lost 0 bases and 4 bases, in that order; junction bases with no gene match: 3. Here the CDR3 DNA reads TGTGCCTGGAGTGTAGGGGGCTCATACGAGCAGTACTTC. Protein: CAWSVGGSYEQYF. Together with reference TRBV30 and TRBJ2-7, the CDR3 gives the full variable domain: SQTIHQWPATLVQPVGSPLSLECTVEGTSNPNLYWYRQAAGRGLQLLFYSVGIGQISSEVPQNLSASRPQDRQFILSSKKLLLSDSGFYLCAWSVGGSYEQYFGPGTRLTVT.

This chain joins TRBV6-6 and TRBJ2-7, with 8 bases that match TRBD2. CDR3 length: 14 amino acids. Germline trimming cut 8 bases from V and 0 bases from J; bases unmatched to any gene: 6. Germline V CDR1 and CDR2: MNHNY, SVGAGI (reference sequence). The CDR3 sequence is CASSYGGASYEQYF. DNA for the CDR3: TGTGCCAGCTCCTACGGGGGGGCCTCCTACGAGCAGTACTTC.

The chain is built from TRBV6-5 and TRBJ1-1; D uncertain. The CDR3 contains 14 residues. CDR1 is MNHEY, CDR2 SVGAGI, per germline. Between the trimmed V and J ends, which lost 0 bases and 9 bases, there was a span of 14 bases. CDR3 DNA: TGTGCCAGCAGTTACTCGATTGGCGGTTTTCAAGCTTTCTTT. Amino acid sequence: CASSYSIGGFQAFF.

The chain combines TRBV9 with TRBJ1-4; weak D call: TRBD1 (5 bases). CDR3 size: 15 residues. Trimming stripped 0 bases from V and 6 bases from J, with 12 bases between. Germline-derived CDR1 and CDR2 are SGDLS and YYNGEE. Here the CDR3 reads CASSVDVRAHEKLFF. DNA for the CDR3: TGTGCCAGCAGCGTAGATGTCAGGGCCCATGAAAAACTGTTTTTT.

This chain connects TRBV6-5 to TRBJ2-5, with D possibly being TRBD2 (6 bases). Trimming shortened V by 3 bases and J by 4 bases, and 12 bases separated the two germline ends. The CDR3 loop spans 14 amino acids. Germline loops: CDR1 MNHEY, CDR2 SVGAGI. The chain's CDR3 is CASSYSLGGETQYF. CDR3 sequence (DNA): TGTGCCAGCAGTTATTCCTTGGGAGGAGAGACCCAGTACTTC.

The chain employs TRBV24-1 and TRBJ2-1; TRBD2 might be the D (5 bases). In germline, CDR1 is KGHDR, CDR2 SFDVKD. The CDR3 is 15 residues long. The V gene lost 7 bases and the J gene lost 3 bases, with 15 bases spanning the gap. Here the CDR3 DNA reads TGTGCCACCAGGTCCTCGGGATCCGTCTACAATGAGCAGTTCTTC. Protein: CATRSSGSVYNEQFF.

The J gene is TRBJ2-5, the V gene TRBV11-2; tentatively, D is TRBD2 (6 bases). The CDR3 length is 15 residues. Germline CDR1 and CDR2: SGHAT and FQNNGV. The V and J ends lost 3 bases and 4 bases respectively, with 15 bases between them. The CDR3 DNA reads TGTGCCAGCAGCTTCCTAGCGAGGTTATCAGAGACCCAGTACTTC. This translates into CASSFLARLSETQYF.

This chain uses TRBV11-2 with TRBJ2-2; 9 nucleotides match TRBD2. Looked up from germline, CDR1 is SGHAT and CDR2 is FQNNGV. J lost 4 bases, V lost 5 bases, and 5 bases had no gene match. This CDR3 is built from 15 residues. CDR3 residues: CASSVSGGSTGELFF. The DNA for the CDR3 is TGTGCCAGCAGCGTCAGCGGGGGGTCCACCGGGGAGCTGTTTTTT.

DNA of the CDR3: TGTGCCAGCTCGATCGGGAAGAACACTGAAGCTTTCTTT. Amino acids: CASSIGKNTEAFF. V gene TRBV6-5 combines with J gene TRBJ1-1; D is uncertain. CDR1 MNHEY and CDR2 SVGAGI come from the germline V gene. The CDR3 runs to 13 residues. V lost 8 bases, J lost 1 base, and 11 bases lay in between.

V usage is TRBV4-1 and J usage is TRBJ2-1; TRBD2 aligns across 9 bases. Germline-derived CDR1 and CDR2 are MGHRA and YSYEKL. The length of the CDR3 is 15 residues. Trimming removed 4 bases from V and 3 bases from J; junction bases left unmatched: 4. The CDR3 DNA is TGCGCCAGCAGCCTTAGCGGGGGCGGCTACAATGAGCAGTTCTTC. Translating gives CASSLSGGGYNEQFF.

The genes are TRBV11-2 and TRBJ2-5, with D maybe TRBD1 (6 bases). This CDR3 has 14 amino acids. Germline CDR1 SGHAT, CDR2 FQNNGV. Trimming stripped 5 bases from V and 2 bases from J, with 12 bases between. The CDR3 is CASSPGVVQETQYF. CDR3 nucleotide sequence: TGTGCCAGCAGCCCAGGGGTGGTGCAAGAGACCCAGTACTTC.

CDR3 DNA sequence: TGTGCCAGCAGTTACGTAACAGGCAAGGGATATGAAAAACTGTTTTTT. Translating gives CASSYVTGKGYEKLFF. The gene calls are TRBV6-5 and TRBJ1-4; tentatively, D is TRBD1 (5 bases). The germline V and J ends were trimmed by 2 bases and 6 bases, with 16 bases remaining between them. The CDR3 sequence is 16 residues long. CDR1 MNHEY and CDR2 SVGAGI come from the germline V gene.